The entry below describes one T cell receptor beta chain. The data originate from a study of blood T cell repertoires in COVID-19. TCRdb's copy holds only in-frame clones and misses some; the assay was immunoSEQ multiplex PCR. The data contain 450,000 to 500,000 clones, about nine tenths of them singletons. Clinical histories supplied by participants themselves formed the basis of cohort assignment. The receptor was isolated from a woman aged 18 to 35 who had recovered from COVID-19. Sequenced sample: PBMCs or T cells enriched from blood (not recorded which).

The CDR3 DNA follows: TGTGCCAGCAGTTCCCGGGACAGGGTCTACGAGCAGTACTTC. This gives the protein CASSSRDRVYEQYF. The J gene is TRBJ2-7, the V gene TRBV27; 9 bases line up with TRBD1. Germline V lookup: CDR1 MNHEY, CDR2 SMNVEV (reference sequence). V shed 4 bases, J shed 3 bases, and the junction held 4 bases outside the gene matches. This CDR3 region has 14 residues.